This T cell receptor (beta chain) was obtained from a study of OX40 agonist ivuxolimab in advanced cancers. Study-wide context: Age averaged around 58 years (range roughly 23 to 90), and around 87% were male. Two cutaneous melanoma patients and one hepatocellular carcinoma patient, three in all, had partial responses.

Generated by immunoSEQ multiplex PCR, the TCRdb table keeps only in-frame clones and is missing some. The sample includes 55,000 or so clones, about 90% of them seen just once. The origin of this receptor is an adult with an advanced solid tumor such as melanoma, head and neck, liver or kidney cancer. Sequenced material: CD4+ or CD8+ T cells sorted from blood, taken in a trial of the OX40 agonist ivuxolimab.

As DNA, the CDR3 is TGTGCCAGTAGTGGAACAGGGAAGGCCAATCAGCCCCAGCATTTT. Its translation is CASSGTGKANQPQHF. The chain carries TRBV19 and TRBJ1-5, with a weak D call TRBD1 (6 bases). The length of the CDR3 is 15 residues. Trimming stripped 5 bases from V and 3 bases from J, with 14 bases between. In germline, CDR1 is LNHDA, CDR2 SQIVND (reference sequence).